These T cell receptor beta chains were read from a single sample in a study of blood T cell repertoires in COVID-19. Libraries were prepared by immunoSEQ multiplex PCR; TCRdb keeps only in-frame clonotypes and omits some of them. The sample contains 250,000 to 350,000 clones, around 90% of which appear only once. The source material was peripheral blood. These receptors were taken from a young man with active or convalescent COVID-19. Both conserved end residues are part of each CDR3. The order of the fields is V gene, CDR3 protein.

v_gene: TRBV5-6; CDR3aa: CASSPGTVNIQYF
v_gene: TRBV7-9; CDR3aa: CASSSVGNTIYF
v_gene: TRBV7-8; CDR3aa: CASSQRDRANTEAFF
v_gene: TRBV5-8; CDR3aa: CASSFPLSFRASGNTIYF
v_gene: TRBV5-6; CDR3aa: CASRLMQGAGGYTF
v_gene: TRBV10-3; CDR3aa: CAISEEVTGVYGYTF
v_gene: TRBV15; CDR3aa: CATSREAGGPGEQYF
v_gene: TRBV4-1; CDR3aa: CASSQDSGFGNTIYF
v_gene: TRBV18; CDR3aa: CASSPSTLNYGYTF
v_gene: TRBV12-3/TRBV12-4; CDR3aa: CASTQGSPDTQYF
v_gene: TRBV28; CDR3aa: CASSPSFWDRAHEQYF
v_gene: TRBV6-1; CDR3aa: CASSEGGEGQYF
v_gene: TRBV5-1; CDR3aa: CASSLEPGQGYGYTF
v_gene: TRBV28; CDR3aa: CASRRGLAGGLDTQYF
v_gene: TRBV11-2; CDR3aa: CASSFAETQYF
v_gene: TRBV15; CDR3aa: CATSTMTGGNSPLHF
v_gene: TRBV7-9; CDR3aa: CASSWGTGYYEQYF
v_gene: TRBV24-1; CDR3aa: CATSDPTFNYGYTF
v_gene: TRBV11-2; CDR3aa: CASSLDGAGEVTDTQYF
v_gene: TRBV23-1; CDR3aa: CASSPHLRDNSSPLHF
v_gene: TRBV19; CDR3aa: CASSRAGGLLGELFF
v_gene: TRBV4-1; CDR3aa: CASSQARGTGRWTEAFF
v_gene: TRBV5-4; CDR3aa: CASSPGTGAHEQYF
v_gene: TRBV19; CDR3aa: CASSIGAEEQYF
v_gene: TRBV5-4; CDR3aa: CASSWGDRPAEKLFF
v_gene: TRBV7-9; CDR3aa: CASSPMGAGLSYEQYF
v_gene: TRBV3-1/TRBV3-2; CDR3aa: CASSTPAGLLLGTQYF
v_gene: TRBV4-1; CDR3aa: CASSQPGGGELFF
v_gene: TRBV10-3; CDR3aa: CAISGSGGQETQYF
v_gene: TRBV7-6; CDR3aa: CASSSGTSGGVDEQFF
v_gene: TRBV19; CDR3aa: CASRVWGENTGELFF
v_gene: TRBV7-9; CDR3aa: CASSSTGEDYGYTF
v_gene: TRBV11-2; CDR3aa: CASKQGITGELFF
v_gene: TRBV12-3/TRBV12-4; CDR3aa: CASKEGIRGYTF
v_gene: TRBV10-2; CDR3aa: CASSAPWTGNQPQHF
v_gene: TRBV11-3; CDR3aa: CASTPTSGFPDTQYF
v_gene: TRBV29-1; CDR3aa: CSVNRGDGTEAFF
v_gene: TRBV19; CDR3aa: CASRHQGARGNTIYF
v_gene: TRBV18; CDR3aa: CASSPPSGEGYNEQFF
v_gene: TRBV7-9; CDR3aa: CASLGGTSPRDIQYF
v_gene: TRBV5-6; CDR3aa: CASSPGTGYGNQPQHF
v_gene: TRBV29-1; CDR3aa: CSVEGGPYGYTF
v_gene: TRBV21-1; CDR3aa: CALAGATRDSGNTIYF
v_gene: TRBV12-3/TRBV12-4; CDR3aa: CASSYGQGSEQYF
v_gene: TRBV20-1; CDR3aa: CSADMAYEQYF
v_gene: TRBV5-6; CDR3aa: CASSRTGGGNQPQHF
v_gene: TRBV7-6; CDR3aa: CASSLGAGGPYEQYF
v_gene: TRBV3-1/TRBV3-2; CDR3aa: CASSQGQLRYEQYF
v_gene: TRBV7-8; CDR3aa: CASSLGTGPNEKLFF
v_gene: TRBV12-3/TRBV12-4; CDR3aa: CASLTGLDTEAFF
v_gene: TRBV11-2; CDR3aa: CASSLGGVGEKLFF
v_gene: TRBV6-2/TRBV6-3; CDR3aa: CASSYPGVSNQPQHF
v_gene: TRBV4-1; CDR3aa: CASSPTGNTGELFF
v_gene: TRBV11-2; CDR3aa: CASSLTSVSYNSPLHF
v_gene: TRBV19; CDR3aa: CASSIVGRVTDTQYF
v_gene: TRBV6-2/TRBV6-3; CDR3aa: CASSDGENSPLHF
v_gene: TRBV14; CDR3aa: CASSQEWGLRMEQYF
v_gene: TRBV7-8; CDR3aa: CASSLRQAGSGNTIYF
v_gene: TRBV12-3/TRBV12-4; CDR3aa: CASSVNTEAFF
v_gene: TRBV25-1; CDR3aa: CASSPPGLTTDTQYF